These T cell receptor beta chains were read from a single sample in a study of spatial heterogeneity in lung cancer. TCRdb redid the calling of the 5' RACE reads with MiXCR, one entry per CDR3 protein. This table has 25,000 to 30,000 distinct CDR3 sequences, 6% appearing once. The sample in question was PBMCs, obtained at follow-up. The receptors were sampled from a male donor with early-stage non-small cell lung cancer. The CDR3 runs from the conserved cysteine through the conserved F or W. Fields, in order: CDR3 protein, CDR3 DNA, clone size, V gene, J gene, D gene. A D gene is named only where the DNA matches it firmly. Clone size is given for some rows only: seen once, a few or many times, or a class if the clone is expanded.

CDR3: CASSLVPGGGPNEQFF
DNA: TGTGCCAGCAGCTTAGTTCCCGGGGGCGGCCCGAATGAGCAGTTCTTC
size: many
V: TRBV7-6
J: TRBJ2-1
D: -

CDR3: CATALNPGQGNNEQFF
DNA: TGTGCCACCGCCCTGAACCCGGGACAGGGCAACAATGAGCAGTTCTTC
size: many
V: TRBV24-1
J: TRBJ2-1
D: TRBD1

CDR3: CASSLGVGRAYNEQFF
DNA: TGTGCCAGCAGCTTAGGGGTCGGGAGGGCCTACAATGAGCAGTTCTTC
size: few
V: TRBV7-3
J: TRBJ2-1
D: TRBD2

CDR3: CASSLTSGIGNEQFF
DNA: TGTGCCAGCAGCTTGACTAGCGGGATTGGCAATGAGCAGTTCTTC
size: many
V: TRBV12-3/TRBV12-4
J: TRBJ2-1
D: TRBD2

CDR3: CASSQRLAGGTNEQFF
DNA: TGCGCCAGCAGCCAGAGGCTAGCGGGAGGGACGAATGAGCAGTTCTTC
size: many
V: TRBV4-3
J: TRBJ2-1
D: TRBD2

CDR3: CASSLSGSLYNEQFF
DNA: TGTGCCAGCAGCTTAAGCGGGAGTTTATACAATGAGCAGTTCTTC
size: many
V: TRBV7-2
J: TRBJ2-1
D: TRBD2

CDR3: CASSPGLAGESEQYF
DNA: TGTGCCAGCAGTCCGGGACTAGCGGGGGAGTCCGAGCAGTACTTC
size: few
V: TRBV12-3/TRBV12-4
J: TRBJ2-7
D: TRBD2

CDR3: CATSSGPSYNEQFF
DNA: TGTGCCACCAGTAGCGGCCCATCCTACAATGAGCAGTTCTTC
size: -
V: TRBV24-1
J: TRBJ2-1
D: -

CDR3: CARSPRPAGFEKLFF
DNA: TGTGCCAGAAGCCCTCGACCGGCTGGGTTCGAAAAACTGTTTTTT
size: few
V: TRBV5-3
J: TRBJ1-4
D: -

CDR3: CASSQDTPNQPQHF
DNA: TGTGCCAGCAGCCAAGACACTCCCAATCAGCCCCAGCATTTT
size: many
V: TRBV7-9
J: TRBJ1-5
D: -

CDR3: CASSSRTDTQYF
DNA: TGTGCCAGCAGCTCCAGGACAGATACGCAGTATTTT
size: many
V: TRBV7-3
J: TRBJ2-3
D: -

CDR3: CASSYSDRAVAQYF
DNA: TGTGCCAGCAGTTACTCGGACCGCGCAGTCGCCCAGTACTTC
size: -
V: TRBV6-5
J: TRBJ2-5
D: -

CDR3: CASSLRQGMEAFF
DNA: TGTGCCAGCAGCTTAAGGCAGGGGATGGAAGCTTTCTTT
size: few
V: TRBV11-1
J: TRBJ1-1
D: -

CDR3: CAWSQGADTEAFF
DNA: TGTGCCTGGAGTCAGGGAGCGGACACTGAAGCTTTCTTT
size: many
V: TRBV30
J: TRBJ1-1
D: -

CDR3: CAISDPSSTDTQYF
DNA: TGTGCCATCAGTGACCCCAGTAGCACAGATACGCAGTATTTT
size: many
V: TRBV10-3
J: TRBJ2-3
D: -

CDR3: CASSFGAGELFF
DNA: TGTGCCAGCAGTTTTGGAGCCGGGGAGCTGTTTTTT
size: -
V: TRBV27
J: TRBJ2-2
D: -

CDR3: CASRSLVSWGNEQFF
DNA: TGTGCCAGCAGAAGCCTAGTCTCATGGGGCAATGAGCAGTTCTTC
size: many
V: TRBV27
J: TRBJ2-1
D: -

CDR3: CASSLDQGADTQYF
DNA: TGTGCCAGCAGCTTGGACCAGGGGGCAGATACGCAGTATTTT
size: many
V: TRBV5-4
J: TRBJ2-3
D: TRBD1

CDR3: CASTQMGTSGNEQFF
DNA: TGTGCCAGCACCCAAATGGGGACTAGCGGGAATGAGCAGTTCTTC
size: many
V: TRBV9
J: TRBJ2-1
D: TRBD2

CDR3: CASSQGSSTQYF
DNA: TGTGCCAGCAGTCAGGGGTCCTCTACGCAGTATTTT
size: many
V: TRBV12-3/TRBV12-4
J: TRBJ2-3
D: -

CDR3: CASSYTDTDTQYF
DNA: TGTGCCAGCAGTTACACTGACACAGATACGCAGTATTTT
size: -
V: TRBV6-5
J: TRBJ2-3
D: -

CDR3: CASRAPGGFGELFF
DNA: TGTGCCAGCAGGGCCCCGGGGGGCTTCGGGGAGCTGTTTTTT
size: many
V: TRBV3-1
J: TRBJ2-2
D: -

CDR3: CASREGGQGNSPLHF
DNA: TGTGCCAGCAGAGAAGGGGGACAGGGGAATTCACCCCTCCACTTT
size: many
V: TRBV6-2/TRBV6-3
J: TRBJ1-6
D: TRBD1

CDR3: CASSQELAGGPVTDTQYF
DNA: TGCGCCAGCAGCCAAGAGCTAGCGGGGGGGCCGGTCACAGATACGCAGTATTTT
size: many
V: TRBV4-3
J: TRBJ2-3
D: TRBD2

CDR3: CASRPGAINSGNTIYF
DNA: TGTGCCAGCAGACCTGGGGCGATTAACTCTGGAAACACCATATATTTT
size: many
V: TRBV6-2/TRBV6-3
J: TRBJ1-3
D: -

CDR3: CASSLFGREQSGNTIYF
DNA: TGTGCCAGCAGCTTATTTGGTCGTGAACAGTCTGGAAACACCATATATTTT
size: large
V: TRBV11-2
J: TRBJ1-3
D: -

CDR3: CASSMGTGPYEQYF
DNA: TGTGCCAGTAGTATGGGGACAGGACCCTACGAGCAGTACTTC
size: few
V: TRBV19
J: TRBJ2-7
D: TRBD1

CDR3: CASSFAEHTEAFF
DNA: TGTGCCAGCAGTTTTGCAGAGCACACTGAAGCTTTCTTT
size: many
V: TRBV12-3/TRBV12-4
J: TRBJ1-1
D: -

CDR3: CASSLIPNENTGELFF
DNA: TGCGCCAGCAGCTTGATCCCCAATGAGAACACCGGGGAGCTGTTTTTT
size: -
V: TRBV5-1
J: TRBJ2-2
D: -

CDR3: CASRYGTGGADTQYF
DNA: TGTGCCAGTAGATACGGGACAGGGGGCGCAGATACGCAGTATTTT
size: many
V: TRBV19
J: TRBJ2-3
D: TRBD1

CDR3: CASSLEDFGGDTQYF
DNA: TGTGCCAGCAGTTTGGAGGATTTCGGTGGAGATACGCAGTATTTT
size: few
V: TRBV9
J: TRBJ2-3
D: -

CDR3: CSVEEVLIYGYTF
DNA: TGCAGCGTTGAAGAAGTCCTGATCTATGGCTACACCTTC
size: many
V: TRBV29-1
J: TRBJ1-2
D: -

CDR3: CASSSLQGDGYGYTF
DNA: TGTGCCAGCAGCTCCCTGCAGGGGGACGGCTATGGCTACACCTTC
size: few
V: TRBV5-5
J: TRBJ1-2
D: TRBD1